This T cell receptor (beta chain) was identified during a study of T cell repertoires in cytomegalovirus infection. Study-wide results and caveats: Dominating the ex vivo response were HLA-C-restricted CMV-specific TCR beta clonotypes.

TCRdb independently ran MiXCR on the reads; one entry per CDR3 protein. The sample has nearly 450,000 distinct CDR3 sequences, roughly a third seen once. The CDR3 contains 18 residues. Looked up from germline, CDR1 is LGHNA and CDR2 is YSLEER. V trimming: 0 bases; J trimming: 1 base; junction bases outside the gene matches: 7. Concerning this clonotype: Its antigen is not known.

The chain is built from TRBV4-3 and TRBJ2-3, with 10 bases aligning to TRBD2. Sequences were obtained from PBMCs. This receptor was identified in a human donor in good health (CMV status not recorded). Some clones in this sample may be carry-over from other donors' samples. CDR3 DNA sequence: TGCGCCAGCAGCCAAGAGTTACTAGCGGGGACTCGCACAGATACGCAGTATTTT. Translation gives CASSQELLAGTRTDTQYF.